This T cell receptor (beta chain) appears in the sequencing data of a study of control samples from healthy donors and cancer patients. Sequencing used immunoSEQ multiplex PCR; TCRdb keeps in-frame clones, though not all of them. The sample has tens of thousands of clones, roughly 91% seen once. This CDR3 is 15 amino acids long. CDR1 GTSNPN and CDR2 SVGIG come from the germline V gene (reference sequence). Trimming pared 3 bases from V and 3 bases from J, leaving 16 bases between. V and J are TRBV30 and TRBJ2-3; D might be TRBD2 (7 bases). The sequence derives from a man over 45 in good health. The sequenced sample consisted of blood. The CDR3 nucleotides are TGTGCCTGGAGCCGGGGGCGGGGGCAAACAGATACGCAGTATTTT. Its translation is CAWSRGRGQTDTQYF.